A selection of T cell receptor beta chains follows, all from one sample in a study of Ad26.COV2.S vaccination and SARS-CoV-2 variants. Method: immunoSEQ multiplex PCR; TCRdb's copy keeps in-frame clones and lacks some. Here the sample spans about 94,000 clones, roughly 84% being singletons. Specimen: peripheral blood, collected after recovery from COVID-19. These receptors were collected from a human donor who had recovered from COVID-19. Both conserved end residues are part of each CDR3. Each record gives: V gene, J gene, clone size, D gene, CDR3 DNA, CDR3 protein. D genes are given only for firm matches. Only some rows state a clone size, as once, few, many or a class for expanded clones.

TRBV11-2	TRBJ2-2	.	TRBD1	TGTGCCAGCAGCTACAGGGGGAGGAACACCGGGGAGCTGTTTTTT	CASSYRGRNTGELFF
TRBV28	TRBJ1-6	.	.	TGTGCCAGCAGCCAGGGGAATAATTCACCCCTCCACTTT	CASSQGNNSPLHF
TRBV7-9	TRBJ2-5	.	TRBD1	TGTGCCAGCAGCTTTAGGACAGGAGGTCAAGAGACCCAGTACTTC	CASSFRTGGQETQYF
TRBV2	TRBJ1-5	.	TRBD1	TGTGCCAGCAGTGCCAGGGACAGGGGGAATCAGCCCCAGCATTTT	CASSARDRGNQPQHF
TRBV6-1	TRBJ2-1	.	.	TGTGCCAGCAGTGAACTCAACAGGGAGGTCGATGAGCAGTTCTTC	CASSELNREVDEQFF
TRBV29-1	TRBJ1-1	few	.	TGCAGCGTTGCGAACTATCAGACTGAAGCTTTCTTT	CSVANYQTEAFF
TRBV18	TRBJ2-1	.	.	TGTGCCAGCTCACCACGGGGCGGAACAGGCTACAATGAGCAGTTCTTC	CASSPRGGTGYNEQFF
TRBV9	TRBJ2-1	.	TRBD2	TGTGCCAGCAGCGTAGGCGGATTGGGTAGCGGGAGTGGACGCAATGAGCAGTTCTTC	CASSVGGLGSGSGRNEQFF
TRBV7-2	TRBJ2-1	.	.	TGTGCCAGCAGCTTAGCGCTTCCCGTAGTACGGGAGCAGTTCTTC	CASSLALPVVREQFF
TRBV4-2	TRBJ2-2	.	.	TGTGCCAGCAGCCAAGACCCAAGGACCGGGGAGCTGTTTTTT	CASSQDPRTGELFF
TRBV18	TRBJ1-5	few	.	TGTGCCAGCTCACCGGGCAGACTATATAGCAATCAGCCCCAGCATTTT	CASSPGRLYSNQPQHF
TRBV5-4	TRBJ1-6	.	TRBD1	TGTGCCAGCAGCTTCCGGGACAGGGGAGGATCACCCCTCCACTTT	CASSFRDRGGSPLHF
TRBV5-8	TRBJ2-7	few	.	TGTGCCAGCAGCTTCGGGCTTGACAGTGTCTACGAGCAGTACTTC	CASSFGLDSVYEQYF
TRBV28	TRBJ1-5	.	TRBD1	TGTGCCAGCAGTTCCACACAGACAGGGTTTAGCAATCAGCCCCAGCATTTT	CASSSTQTGFSNQPQHF
TRBV5-8	TRBJ2-5	.	.	TGTGCCAGCAGCTGGGGGGTTCAAGAGACCCAGTACTTC	CASSWGVQETQYF
TRBV3-1/TRBV3-2	TRBJ1-4	.	.	TGTGCCAGCCGGCGCGGGGAAAAACTGTTTTTT	CASRRGEKLFF
TRBV6-4	TRBJ2-1	.	.	TGTGCCAGCATCAAGAATCCGTTCTTC	CASIKNPFF
TRBV28	TRBJ1-4	.	.	TGTGCCAGCAGTTTATCCTTTAAGGCGGCCGAAAAACTGTTTTTT	CASSLSFKAAEKLFF
TRBV11-3	TRBJ2-6	.	.	TGTGCCAGCAGCTTAGGGGGGGCCAACGTCCTGACTTTC	CASSLGGANVLTF
TRBV19	TRBJ2-5	.	.	TGTGCCAGTACTCACAGGGTTGCGGGCATCGAGACCCAGTACTTC	CASTHRVAGIETQYF
TRBV27	TRBJ1-2	many	TRBD1	TGTGCCAGCAGTTTATCGACAGGGCTCTATGGCTACACCTTC	CASSLSTGLYGYTF
TRBV19	TRBJ1-2	.	.	TGTGCCAGTAGTATATTCCGGGACGCTTATGGCTACACCTTC	CASSIFRDAYGYTF
TRBV27	TRBJ2-6	once	.	TGTGCCAGCAGCCGAGCCCGCTCTGGGGCCAACGTCCTGACTTTC	CASSRARSGANVLTF
TRBV12-3/TRBV12-4	TRBJ2-1	.	.	TGTGCCAGCAGCCCAGGGTCCAGTAATGAGCAGTTCTTC	CASSPGSSNEQFF
TRBV19	TRBJ2-3	.	.	TGTGCCAGTAGTATCGAAAGCACAGATACGCAGTATTTT	CASSIESTDTQYF
TRBV6-5	TRBJ2-1	.	TRBD1	TGTGCCAGCGGGACAGGGGTGCATGAGCAGTTCTTC	CASGTGVHEQFF
TRBV7-9	TRBJ1-5	.	.	TGTGCCAGCAGCAACCGGGACAGCAATCAGCCCCAGCATTTT	CASSNRDSNQPQHF
TRBV11-2	TRBJ2-5	.	.	TGTGCCAGCAGCTTTCCGACTACGAATTTCGATTTGGGGGAGACCCAGTACTTC	CASSFPTTNFDLGETQYF
TRBV3-1/TRBV3-2	TRBJ2-4	.	.	TGTGCCAGCAGCCAACGCGGAGAGGGGGACATTCAGTACTTC	CASSQRGEGDIQYF
TRBV9	TRBJ2-1	.	TRBD2	TGTGCCAGCAGCGTAGGTACTAGCGGGAGTGGTAATGAGCAGTTCTTC	CASSVGTSGSGNEQFF
TRBV10-3	TRBJ2-1	.	TRBD2	TGTGCCATCTCTAGCGGGAGGGCCTTAGATGAGCAGTTCTTC	CAISSGRALDEQFF
TRBV2	TRBJ2-5	.	.	TGTGCCAGCAGCGACCGGGACCCCCTTGCCCAGTACTTC	CASSDRDPLAQYF
TRBV15	TRBJ2-5	.	.	TGTGCCACCAGCAGAGATTTCGGGGACCTCCAAGAGACCCAGTACTTC	CATSRDFGDLQETQYF
TRBV7-9	TRBJ1-1	.	.	TGTGCCAGCAGCTTAGGACTCGCTGGGGACACTGAAGCTTTCTTT	CASSLGLAGDTEAFF
TRBV11-1	TRBJ2-5	.	TRBD1	TGTGCCAGCAGTGAACAGGGGGTACCCCAGGAGACCCAGTACTTC	CASSEQGVPQETQYF
TRBV29-1	TRBJ1-2	.	.	TGCAGCGTTGAAGATAAGGGACTGGGCTATGGCTACACCTTC	CSVEDKGLGYGYTF
TRBV28	TRBJ2-7	.	TRBD1	TGTGCCAGCAGATACCGACTTGGGACAGGGCCATCCTACGAGCAGTACTTC	CASRYRLGTGPSYEQYF
TRBV6-2/TRBV6-3	TRBJ1-2	.	TRBD1	TGTGCCAGCAGTTCTCAGGGGGAAGCCCTCTATGGCTACACCTTC	CASSSQGEALYGYTF
TRBV19	TRBJ2-1	.	TRBD2	TGTGCCAGTAGTAACGAGCGGGAGGGTGACAATGAGCAGTTCTTC	CASSNEREGDNEQFF
TRBV15	TRBJ2-7	.	TRBD2	TGTGCCACCAGCAGCCTACCTAGCGGGGACTACGAGCAGTACTTC	CATSSLPSGDYEQYF
TRBV29-1	TRBJ1-5	.	TRBD1	TGCAGCGTTGAGGACAGGGGGAGGACCCAGCATTTT	CSVEDRGRTQHF
TRBV5-1	TRBJ2-3	.	TRBD2	TGCGCCAGCAGCTTGGGAGCGGGAGGGCCAGATACGCAGTATTTT	CASSLGAGGPDTQYF
TRBV19	TRBJ1-3	.	TRBD1	TGTGCCAGTAGTCCTGACAGGGAGTATTTCTCTGGAAACACCATATATTTT	CASSPDREYFSGNTIYF
TRBV29-1	TRBJ2-7	many	TRBD1	TGCAGCGTTGGGAGTGGGGGACAGGGGGCACACGAGCAGTACTTC	CSVGSGGQGAHEQYF
TRBV5-1	TRBJ2-1	.	TRBD2	TGCGCCAGCAGCTCCCGGGAGGGAGATGAGCAGTTCTTC	CASSSREGDEQFF
TRBV10-3	TRBJ2-7	.	.	TGTGCCATCAGTGAACCAGGGGCAGGGGGGACTTACGAGCAGTACTTC	CAISEPGAGGTYEQYF
TRBV11-3	TRBJ2-2	once	.	TGTGCCAGCAGCTTAGCTGGGGGCCCCACCGGGGAGCTGTTTTTT	CASSLAGGPTGELFF
TRBV5-5	TRBJ1-3	.	TRBD1	TGTGCCAGCGCCGGGACAGCTTCTGGAAACACCATATATTTT	CASAGTASGNTIYF
TRBV6-6	TRBJ2-7	.	.	TGTGCCAGCAGTTATGGGGCCCTTTACTTAGGATACGAGCAGTACTTC	CASSYGALYLGYEQYF
TRBV7-9	TRBJ2-3	.	.	TGTGCCAGCAGCTTAAGCGGCCGCACAGATACGCAGTATTTT	CASSLSGRTDTQYF
TRBV4-3	TRBJ2-7	.	.	TGCGCCAGCAGCCAAGATTTAGACCCGTGGCCCTACGAGCAGTACTTC	CASSQDLDPWPYEQYF
TRBV16	TRBJ1-2	few	.	TGTGCCAGCAGCCCTCGGGCAGCTGTCTTTGACTATGGCTACACCTTC	CASSPRAAVFDYGYTF
TRBV3-1/TRBV3-2	TRBJ2-1	.	.	TGTGCCAGCAGCCGCTTTATTAGCTCGGGCAATGAGCAGTTCTTC	CASSRFISSGNEQFF
TRBV9	TRBJ2-7	.	.	TGTGCCAGCAGCGTAAGCCCAGGGAGCTCCTACGAGCAGTACTTC	CASSVSPGSSYEQYF
TRBV28	TRBJ2-1	.	.	TGTGCCAGCAGTTCTGCGGGTGAGCAGTTCTTC	CASSSAGEQFF
TRBV11-3	TRBJ2-3	.	.	TGTGCCAGCAGCTTGGGTACCTCCACAGATACGCAGTATTTT	CASSLGTSTDTQYF
TRBV29-1	TRBJ2-7	.	TRBD1	TGCAGCGCTGCACCCGGGACAGGGGTTGGGGAGCAGTACTTC	CSAAPGTGVGEQYF
TRBV6-1	TRBJ2-3	.	TRBD2	TGTGCCAGCAGGGAAGGACTAGCGGACAGCACAGATACGCAGTATTTT	CASREGLADSTDTQYF
TRBV6-2/TRBV6-3	TRBJ1-1	once	.	TGTGCCAGCAGTACCCGGGCGGCTTCGGGGAGGGAAGCTTTCTTT	CASSTRAASGREAFF
TRBV7-2	TRBJ2-7	.	TRBD2	TGTGCCAGCACCGCGGGGGGGTTGGCGGGAGCGATTAGAGAGCAGTACTTC	CASTAGGLAGAIREQYF